The 27 T cell receptor beta chains below were found in one sample sequenced in a study of cytomegalovirus exposure and HLA in healthy donors. Primers for the PCR totalled 60 Vbeta and 13 Jbeta. Profiled with immunoSEQ multiplex PCR; TCRdb holds only in-frame clones, not every one. This sample has 85,000 to 130,000 clones, with roughly 70% found just once. Sequencing used PBMCs. These receptor sequences come from a male donor in good health and CMV-seropositive.

The V call is TRBV2, the J call TRBJ2-7; 16 nucleotides agree with TRBD2. The CDR3 spans 16 residues. CDR1 and CDR2 from the germline V gene are SNHLY and FYNNEI. With 3 bases clipped from V and 5 bases from J, the junction kept 4 bases outside the gene matches. CDR3 nucleotides: TGTGCCAGCAGTGATGGGACTAGCGGGAGGGTAGACGAGCAGTACTTC. Translating gives CASSDGTSGRVDEQYF.

This sequence joins TRBV7-8 and TRBJ2-2, with a weak D call TRBD2 (6 bases). The CDR3 covers 14 residues. Trimming cost V 6 bases and J 10 bases, with 18 bases left between them. The germline gives CDR1 SGHVS, CDR2 FQNEAQ. The CDR3 here is CASSSHRGGKELFF. The CDR3 nucleotides are TGTGCCAGCAGTTCACACCGGGGCGGGAAGGAGCTGTTTTTT.

The sample holds a few counts of this clone. The rearrangement joins TRBV5-1 to TRBJ1-1, with D tentatively TRBD1 (6 bases). The germline gives CDR1 SGHRS, CDR2 YFSETQ. V shed 2 bases and J shed 0 bases, with 17 bases lying between them. The CDR3 runs 17 residues. As DNA, the CDR3 is TGCGCCAGCAGCTTCGCGGGAGCTACAGGGATGAACACTGAAGCTTTCTTT. Protein product: CASSFAGATGMNTEAFF.

V is TRBV5-1 and J is TRBJ2-2; 12 bases are a match to TRBD2. Germline V gene data show CDR1 as SGHRS and CDR2 as YFSETQ. J lost 4 bases, V lost 3 bases, and 4 bases had no gene match. The CDR3 totals 16 residues. CDR3 protein: CASSSSGGASTGELFF. CDR3 in DNA: TGCGCCAGCAGCTCTAGCGGGGGGGCTAGCACCGGGGAGCTGTTTTTT.

This chain connects TRBV6-5 to TRBJ2-7; D gene uncertain. Germline loops: CDR1 MNHEY, CDR2 SVGAGI. V dropped 1 base and J dropped 2 bases, with 9 bases sitting between them. This CDR3 is built from 14 residues. DNA for the CDR3: TGTGCCAGCAGTTACTTGAACTCCGCCTACGAGCAGTACTTC. It codes for CASSYLNSAYEQYF.

The chain is built from TRBV19 and TRBJ1-4, with 7 bases aligning to TRBD1. CDR1 and CDR2 from the germline V gene are LNHDA and SQIVND (reference sequence). The J segment lost 7 bases and the V segment lost 5 bases, leaving 10 bases of the junction unmatched. The CDR3 is made up of 15 amino acids. The CDR3, as DNA: TGTGCCAGTAGTGAAAACAGGGGAGTGGGTGAAAAACTGTTTTTT. Translation: CASSENRGVGEKLFF.

V and J are TRBV9 and TRBJ2-1; 8 positions agree with TRBD2. Germline CDR1 is SGDLS and CDR2 is YYNGEE. V was pared by 0 bases and J by 7 bases, with 6 bases of the junction left unmatched. CDR3 length: 15 residues. The CDR3 sequence: CASSVELRGANEQFF. In nucleotides, the CDR3 is TGTGCCAGCAGCGTAGAGTTGCGGGGGGCTAATGAGCAGTTCTTC.

Only one count was recorded for this clone. The chain links TRBV7-3 to TRBJ2-1, with D unresolved. V lost 2 bases to trimming and J lost 1 base, with 6 bases between them. CDR3 length equals 14 residues. Germline CDR1 is SGHTA and CDR2 is FQGTGA. This CDR3 is CASSLEDSYNEQFF. CDR3 coding DNA: TGTGCCAGCAGCTTAGAGGATTCCTACAATGAGCAGTTCTTC.

The rearrangement uses TRBV14 and TRBJ2-7, with D tentatively TRBD1 (7 bases). V dropped 1 base and J dropped 0 bases, with 16 bases sitting between them. CDR1 and CDR2 from the germline V gene are SGHDN and FVKESK. The CDR3 contains 17 residues. The CDR3 sequence: CASSQGTGWGGSYEQYF. As DNA, the CDR3 is TGTGCCAGCAGCCAAGGGACAGGCTGGGGAGGCTCCTACGAGCAGTACTTC.

J is TRBJ2-7 and V is TRBV28; unclear D gene. The CDR3 covers 11 residues. Germline CDR1 and CDR2: MDHEN and SYDVKM. V was clipped by 5 bases and J by 3 bases, with 5 bases between them. This CDR3 is CASSVLYEQYF. CDR3 in DNA: TGTGCCAGCAGTGTACTCTACGAGCAGTACTTC.

The V and J genes are TRBV6-1 and TRBJ2-7, with D hard to call. The CDR3 covers 15 residues. Looked up from germline, CDR1 is MNHNS and CDR2 is SASEGT. V dropped 0 bases and J dropped 2 bases, with 11 bases sitting between them. The CDR3, as DNA: TGTGCCAGCAGTGAAGCGTCCCTTGGAGCCTACGAGCAGTACTTC. Its translation is CASSEASLGAYEQYF.

The rearrangement links TRBV28 to TRBJ2-5; a weak D match, TRBD1 (6 bases). Trimming shortened V by 5 bases and J by 0 bases, and 13 bases separated the two germline ends. Looked up from germline, CDR1 is MDHEN and CDR2 is SYDVKM. The CDR3 totals 15 residues. The CDR3 is CASSPRDRNQETQYF. For the CDR3, the DNA is TGTGCCAGCAGTCCCCGCGACAGGAACCAAGAGACCCAGTACTTC.

The rearrangement links TRBV5-4 to TRBJ2-1; 9 bases agree with TRBD2. The CDR3 spans 17 residues. V was clipped by 2 bases and J by 1 base; unmatched bases: 7. Germline V gene sequence: CDR1 SGHNT, CDR2 YYREEE (reference sequence). The CDR3 DNA follows: TGTGCCAGCAGCTTTGGCGGGGGGGCCGGGTCCTACAATGAGCAGTTCTTC. As protein: CASSFGGGAGSYNEQFF.

The V gene is TRBV9, the J gene TRBJ2-3; D remains unclear. V lost 4 bases and J 1 base, leaving 4 bases between the germline ends. CDR3 length: 12 residues. The germline V gene encodes CDR1 SGDLS and CDR2 YYNGEE. The CDR3 spells CASSPGTDTQYF. CDR3 sequence (DNA): TGTGCCAGCAGCCCGGGCACAGATACGCAGTATTTT. The variable domain in full, completed from reference TRBV9 and TRBJ2-3, reads DSGVTQTPKHLITATGQRVTLRCSPRSGDLSVYWYQQSLDQGLQFLIQYYNGEERAKGNILERFSAQQFPDLHSELNLSSLELGDSALYFCASSPGTDTQYFGPGTRLTVL.

This clone was seen just once. The rearrangement uses TRBV28 and TRBJ2-2; the D is unclear. The CDR3 extends over 14 amino acids. V was cut by 6 bases and J by 6 bases, with 14 bases left in between. Germline lookup yields CDR1 MDHEN and CDR2 SYDVKM. The CDR3 region has the DNA TGTGCCAGCAGATCCCAGGTCCCTCCCGGGGAGCTGTTTTTT. As protein: CASRSQVPPGELFF.

This chain connects TRBV7-3 to TRBJ1-1; 8 positions agree with TRBD1. The CDR3 extends over 17 amino acids. Trimming at V came to 7 bases and at J to 1 base, leaving 14 bases not matched to a gene. Germline V gene data show CDR1 as SGHTA and CDR2 as FQGTGA. The CDR3 loop is CASNLTGTGGGNTEAFF. CDR3 sequence (DNA): TGTGCCAGCAACCTCACCGGGACAGGCGGCGGGAACACTGAAGCTTTCTTT.

The chain uses TRBV6-1 and TRBJ1-2; TRBD1 might be the D (6 bases). V lost 7 bases to trimming and J lost 5 bases, with 17 bases between them. This CDR3 is 14 amino acids long. Germline V lookup: CDR1 MNHNS, CDR2 SASEGT. This chain's CDR3 is CASKARDKVYGYTF. The DNA of the CDR3 is TGTGCCAGCAAGGCAAGGGACAAGGTATATGGCTACACCTTC.

J is TRBJ2-7 and V is TRBV19, with 7 bases that match TRBD1. This CDR3 has 15 amino acids. Germline CDR1 reads LNHDA; CDR2 reads SQIVND (reference sequence). Trimming cost V 5 bases and J 2 bases; bases outside gene matches: 9. The CDR3 nucleotides are TGTGCCAGTAGTTCTCAGGGGGTCCTCCCCTACGAGCAGTACTTC. Protein: CASSSQGVLPYEQYF. Filled out from reference TRBV19 and TRBJ2-7, the complete variable domain reads DGGITQSPKYLFRKEGQNVTLSCEQNLNHDAMYWYRQDPGQGLRLIYYSQIVNDFQKGDIAEGYSVSREKKESFPLTVTSAQKNPTAFYLCASSSQGVLPYEQYFGPGTRLTVT.

The rearrangement joins TRBV4-1 to TRBJ2-7; 14 bases line up with TRBD2. The ends lost 4 bases at V and 3 bases at J; junction bases unmatched: 8. This CDR3 comprises 17 residues. Germline assignment: CDR1 MGHRA and CDR2 YSYEKL. The CDR3 region has the DNA TGCGCCAGCAGCCCCATACAGGGACTAGCGGGAGTCTACGAGCAGTACTTC. Its translation is CASSPIQGLAGVYEQYF.

The chain links TRBV5-1 to TRBJ1-3; TRBD1 matches 7 bases. CDR3 size: 15 residues. V trimming: 1 base; J trimming: 0 bases; junction bases outside the gene matches: 1. Germline V CDR1 and CDR2: SGHRS, YFSETQ. Here the CDR3 DNA reads TGCGCCAGCAGCTTGCAGGGGGACTCTGGAAACACCATATATTTT. This codes for CASSLQGDSGNTIYF.

The chain recombines TRBV7-2 with TRBJ1-2; 8 bases line up with TRBD1. After removal of 8 bases from V and 8 bases from J, the junction contained 10 bases not matched to a gene. The CDR3 loop spans 13 amino acids. Germline CDR1 SGHTA, CDR2 FQGNSA. The CDR3 sequence: CASQLIAGGGYTF. Written as DNA, the CDR3 is TGTGCCAGCCAACTGATCGCAGGGGGCGGCTACACCTTC.

The rearrangement joins TRBV6-6 to TRBJ1-2; D unclear. Germline lookup yields CDR1 MNHNY and CDR2 SVGAGI (reference sequence). With 2 bases removed from V and 3 bases from J, the gap between germline ends came to 10 bases. The CDR3 runs 14 residues. The CDR3 region has the DNA TGTGCCAGCAGTTACCCCATCGGAGACTATGGCTACACCTTC. It encodes CASSYPIGDYGYTF.

The rearrangement joins TRBV7-2 to TRBJ2-7; 8 bases match TRBD1. Trimming at V came to 5 bases and at J to 0 bases, leaving 9 bases not matched to a gene. The CDR3 totals 16 residues. Germline CDR1 is SGHTA and CDR2 is FQGNSA. CDR3 amino acids: CASSQGAWGSSYEQYF. Written as DNA, the CDR3 is TGTGCCAGCAGCCAGGGGGCATGGGGGAGCTCCTACGAGCAGTACTTC. Based on the CDR3 plus reference TRBV7-2 and TRBJ2-7, the full variable domain is GAGVSQSPSNKVTEKGKDVELRCDPISGHTALYWYRQSLGQGLEFLIYFQGNSAPDKSGLPSDRFSAERTGGSVSTLTIQRTQQEDSAVYLCASSQGAWGSSYEQYFGPGTRLTVT.

V and J are TRBV28 and TRBJ2-4, with D possibly being TRBD1 (6 bases). Germline V gene sequence: CDR1 MDHEN, CDR2 SYDVKM. Trimming took 5 bases from V and 11 from J, leaving 22 bases between them. The CDR3 length is 15 residues. The CDR3 nucleotides read TGTGCCAGCAGTCCGCCCTTATCTAAAAACAGGGTTCAGTACTTC. Amino acid sequence: CASSPPLSKNRVQYF. The full variable domain, rest sourced from reference TRBV28 and TRBJ2-4, is DVKVTQSSRYLVKRTGEKVFLECVQDMDHENMFWYRQDPGLGLRLIYFSYDVKMKEKGDIPEGYSVSREKKERFSLILESASTNQTSMYLCASSPPLSKNRVQYFGAGTRLSVL.

The rearrangement links TRBV29-1 to TRBJ2-7, with TRBD1 identical over 7 bases. The J segment lost 7 bases and the V segment lost 4 bases, leaving 7 bases of the junction unmatched. Germline lookup yields CDR1 SQVTM and CDR2 ANQGSEA. The CDR3 loop spans 12 amino acids. CDR3 sequence (DNA): TGCAGCGTTGGTTTTTGGGACAGTGAGCAGTACTTC. The encoded protein is CSVGFWDSEQYF.

The genes are TRBV25-1 and TRBJ1-3; D call uncertain. V shed 3 bases and J shed 4 bases, with 10 bases lying between them. Germline CDR1 MGHDK, CDR2 SYGVNS. The CDR3 extends over 14 amino acids. CDR3 DNA: TGTGCCAGCAGTGAGGCTCTTTCGGGAAACACCATATATTTT. It specifies CASSEALSGNTIYF.

This sequence joins TRBV30 and TRBJ1-5; possibly TRBD1 for D (6 bases). This CDR3 has 14 amino acids. Trimming cost V 2 bases and J 6 bases, with 14 bases left between them. CDR1 GTSNPN and CDR2 SVGIG come from the germline V gene (reference sequence). The CDR3 sequence: CAWSLWEQGQPQHF. CDR3 nucleotide sequence: TGTGCCTGGAGTCTCTGGGAACAGGGTCAGCCCCAGCATTTT.